What follows are 14 T cell receptor beta chains derived from one specimen sequenced in a study of cytomegalovirus exposure and HLA in healthy donors. Vbeta (60) and Jbeta (13) primers were used in the PCR. Clones were read by immunoSEQ multiplex PCR, and TCRdb kept only the in-frame ones, dropping some. The sample holds 85,000 to 130,000 clones, roughly 79% seen once. Source material: PBMCs. Receptors were obtained from a man aged 60 to 69 in good health and CMV-seropositive.

This sequence joins TRBV7-2 and TRBJ2-5, with 8 bases matching TRBD1. After removal of 5 bases from V and 12 bases from J, the junction contained 11 bases not matched to a gene. Germline lookup yields CDR1 SGHTA and CDR2 FQGNSA. This CDR3 has 13 residues. CDR3 amino acids: CASSPEVRGRKYF. CDR3 sequence (DNA): TGTGCCAGCAGCCCAGAGGTCAGGGGGCGAAAGTACTTC.

In its sample, this clone was seen once. The chain has TRBV19 and TRBJ1-2; D unclear. The CDR3 extends over 14 amino acids. Between the trimmed V and J ends, which lost 7 bases and 4 bases, there was a span of 16 bases. Looked up from germline, CDR1 is LNHDA and CDR2 is SQIVND (reference sequence). The CDR3 nucleotides read TGTGCCAGTACCCCTGTCGAGGGCTTCTATGGCTACACCTTC. This sequence encodes CASTPVEGFYGYTF.

This chain connects TRBV19 to TRBJ2-1; TRBD2 aligns across 15 bases. With 7 bases clipped from V and 9 bases from J, the junction kept 4 bases outside the gene matches. Germline V gene sequence: CDR1 LNHDA, CDR2 SQIVND (reference sequence). The CDR3 loop spans 14 amino acids. The CDR3 DNA follows: TGTGCCAGTAAAAGGACTAGCGGGGGGGTTGAGCAGTTCTTC. Translating gives CASKRTSGGVEQFF. Together with reference TRBV19 and TRBJ2-1, the CDR3 gives the full variable domain: DGGITQSPKYLFRKEGQNVTLSCEQNLNHDAMYWYRQDPGQGLRLIYYSQIVNDFQKGDIAEGYSVSREKKESFPLTVTSAQKNPTAFYLCASKRTSGGVEQFFGPGTRLTVL.

This chain uses TRBV4-2 with TRBJ2-3; TRBD2 matches 13 bases. Trimming at V came to 0 bases and at J to 4 bases, leaving 4 bases not matched to a gene. Germline loops: CDR1 LGHNA, CDR2 YNFKEQ. The CDR3 runs to 17 residues. The CDR3 sequence: CASSQDPGTSGADTQYF. In nucleotides, the CDR3 is TGTGCCAGCAGCCAAGATCCGGGGACTAGCGGGGCAGATACGCAGTATTTT.

The rearrangement joins TRBV19 to TRBJ1-2; 8 nucleotides agree with TRBD1. The CDR3 runs 15 residues. The V and J ends lost 5 bases and 5 bases, in that order; junction bases with no gene match: 10. Germline CDR1 reads LNHDA; CDR2 reads SQIVND (reference sequence). CDR3 region: CASSPRTGGRYGYTF. The CDR3 DNA sequence: TGTGCCAGTAGTCCTCGCACAGGGGGGCGATATGGCTACACCTTC.

The chain carries TRBV6-1 and TRBJ2-7; possible D gene TRBD2, 5 bases. V lost 5 bases and J 0 bases, leaving 11 bases between the germline ends. This CDR3 comprises 14 residues. Per the germline V gene, CDR1 is MNHNS and CDR2 is SASEGT. The CDR3 is CASSRFTSSYEQYF. The CDR3 nucleotides read TGTGCCAGCAGTCGCTTCACTAGCTCCTACGAGCAGTACTTC.

This clone is a singleton in its sample. The chain's CDR3 is CASRRDSTYTGELFF. CDR3 nucleotides: TGTGCCAGTCGGCGGGACAGCACTTACACCGGGGAGCTGTTTTTT. This sequence joins TRBV19 and TRBJ2-2; weak D call: TRBD1 (7 bases). The length of the CDR3 is 15 residues. The germline V gene encodes CDR1 LNHDA and CDR2 SQIVND (reference sequence). V was trimmed by 8 bases and J by 3 bases, leaving 16 bases between them.

The chain couples TRBV5-1 to TRBJ1-5, with D possibly matching TRBD1 (6 bases). Trimming removed 4 bases from V and 4 bases from J, with 18 bases in between. The CDR3 has 16 residues. Germline V gene sequence: CDR1 SGHRS, CDR2 YFSETQ. CDR3 in amino acids: CASSPTTGPPNQPQHF. As DNA, the CDR3 is TGCGCCAGCAGCCCGACGACAGGACCCCCTAATCAGCCCCAGCATTTT.

The V call is TRBV15, the J call TRBJ2-1; 9 nucleotides align to TRBD2. This CDR3 is 17 amino acids long. Germline CDR1 is LNHNV and CDR2 is YYDKDF (reference sequence). V lost 2 bases and J lost 4; bases outside the gene matches: 9. The CDR3 spells CATSRPRPSGGYNEQFF. As DNA, the CDR3 is TGTGCCACCAGCAGACCCCGTCCCAGCGGGGGGTACAATGAGCAGTTCTTC.

The chain recombines TRBV11-2 with TRBJ2-7, with 7 bases aligning to TRBD1. J was trimmed by 3 bases and V by 1 base; bases with no gene match: 0. Germline CDR1 is SGHAT and CDR2 is FQNNGV. The CDR3 covers 13 residues. The DNA of the CDR3 is TGTGCCAGCAGCTTAGGGGACAGCTACGAGCAGTACTTC. It translates to CASSLGDSYEQYF.

The V gene is TRBV18, the J gene TRBJ1-1; TRBD1 might be the D (6 bases). The CDR3 runs to 16 residues. In germline, CDR1 is KGHSH, CDR2 LQKENI. The V end was cut by 2 bases, the J end by 1 base, with 14 bases between. The CDR3 here is CASSPNVVQGNTEAFF. CDR3 bases: TGTGCCAGCTCACCAAATGTTGTACAGGGGAACACTGAAGCTTTCTTT.

The rearrangement joins TRBV5-4 to TRBJ2-5; D possibly corresponds to TRBD2 (6 bases). Germline V gene sequence: CDR1 SGHNT, CDR2 YYREEE (reference sequence). This CDR3 spans 15 amino acids. V was cut by 4 bases and J by 4 bases, with 17 bases left in between. Written as DNA, the CDR3 is TGTGCCAGCAGCCCGACCCCGGGCGGGATAGAGACCCAGTACTTC. Its translation is CASSPTPGGIETQYF.

Written as DNA, the CDR3 is TGCGCCAGCAGCCAAGAATCCTCGCGGAAAGAGACCCAGTACTTC. Encoded protein: CASSQESSRKETQYF. The chain carries TRBV4-1 and TRBJ2-5; D unclear. The CDR3 extends over 15 amino acids. The V gene lost 0 bases and the J gene lost 3 bases, with 11 bases spanning the gap. Germline V gene lookup returns CDR1 MGHRA and CDR2 YSYEKL.

This chain links TRBV7-6 with TRBJ1-1, with 8 bases fitting TRBD1. The length of the CDR3 is 14 residues. The germline V gene encodes CDR1 SGHVS and CDR2 FNYEAQ. J lost 4 bases, V lost 5 bases, and 6 bases had no gene match. The CDR3 sequence is CASSPQGVGTEAFF. CDR3 nucleotide sequence: TGTGCCAGCAGCCCACAGGGGGTGGGCACTGAAGCTTTCTTT.